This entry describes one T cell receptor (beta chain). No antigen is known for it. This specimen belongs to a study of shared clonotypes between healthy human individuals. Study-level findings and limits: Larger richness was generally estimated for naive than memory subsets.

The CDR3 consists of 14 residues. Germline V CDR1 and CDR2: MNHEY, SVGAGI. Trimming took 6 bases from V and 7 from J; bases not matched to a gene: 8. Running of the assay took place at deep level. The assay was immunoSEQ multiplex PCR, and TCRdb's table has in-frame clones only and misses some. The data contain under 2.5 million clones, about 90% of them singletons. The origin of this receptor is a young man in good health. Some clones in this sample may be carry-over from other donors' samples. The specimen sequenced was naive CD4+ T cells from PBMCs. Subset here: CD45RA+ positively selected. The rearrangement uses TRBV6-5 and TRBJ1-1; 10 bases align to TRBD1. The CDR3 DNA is TGTGCCAGCAGCAAGGGACAGGGGCCCAGTGAAGCTTTCTTT. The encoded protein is CASSKGQGPSEAFF.